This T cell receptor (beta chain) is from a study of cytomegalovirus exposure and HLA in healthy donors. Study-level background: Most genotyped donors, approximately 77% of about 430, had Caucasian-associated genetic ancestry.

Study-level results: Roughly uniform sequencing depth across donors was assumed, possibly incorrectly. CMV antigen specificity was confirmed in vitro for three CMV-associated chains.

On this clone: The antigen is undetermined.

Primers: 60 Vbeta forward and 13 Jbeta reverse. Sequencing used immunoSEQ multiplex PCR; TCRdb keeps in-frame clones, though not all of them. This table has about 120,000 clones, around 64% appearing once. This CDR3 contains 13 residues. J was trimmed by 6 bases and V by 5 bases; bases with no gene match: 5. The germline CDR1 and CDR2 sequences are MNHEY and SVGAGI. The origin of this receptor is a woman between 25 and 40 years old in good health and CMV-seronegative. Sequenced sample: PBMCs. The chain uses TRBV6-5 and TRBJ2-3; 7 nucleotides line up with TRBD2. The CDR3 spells CASSTTSRDTQYF. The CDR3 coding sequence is TGTGCCAGCAGTACGACTAGCAGGGATACGCAGTATTTT.